The T cell receptor (beta chain) under discussion was sequenced for a study of T-cell memory formation after mild COVID-19 (dated by TCRdb to the early 2020s). A note on the overall study: TCR sequence clusters from the two donors were found to be largely donor specific. T-cell clones expanding and contracting after mild COVID-19 in a couple of donors were tracked by longitudinal TCRalpha and TCRbeta repertoire sequencing. Two young, previously healthy adult volunteers, one female and one male, were included in the cohort.

Notes on this clonotype: Its cognate antigen has yet to be identified. Base qualities are missing; no much larger clone stands one base away.

Its CDR3 holds 16 amino acids, cysteine through phenylalanine. Just CDR3 DNA is preserved here, 48 bases in frame from base 1. From V the trimming removes 5 bases and from J it removes 7 bases, while the gene matches leave 15 bases of the junction unaccounted for. The germline V gene (reference sequence) yields SEHNR for CDR1 and FQNEAQ for CDR2. Sequencing was carried out with an Illumina NovaSeq 6000. cDNA libraries for TCRalpha and TCRbeta were prepared by 5'RACE using constant-segment primers, with sample barcodes and unique molecular identifiers added. RNA was extracted from every sample with Trizol reagent. Library amplification was performed in two PCR steps, and a second sample barcode and Illumina TruSeq adapters were introduced in the second step. Sequencing of libraries was performed on an Illumina NovaSeq with 2 x 150 bp paired-end reads. Regarding the original processing steps: The reads were demultiplexed and collapsed into UMI-guided consensus sequences using migec v1.2.7. Using mixcr v2.1.11, UMI consensuses were aligned to TRA and TRB V and J templates and then assembled into clonotypes. Expanded or contracted clonotypes were those called significant by both edgeR and NoisET, with noise models trained on biological replicates. For edgeR calls, the thresholds were a false discovery rate-adjusted p below 0.01 and a log2 fold-change of 1. As an exploratory analysis of dynamics, max-normalized trajectories of the 1000 most abundant clonotypes were examined with PCA combined with hierarchical clustering. Separately sequenced CD4+ and CD8+ repertoires were used to assign a CD4 or CD8 phenotype to each responding clone. Using fastp trimming at Q25 and MiXCR clonotype assembly, TCRdb reanalyzed the public sequencing data and kept in-frame beta chains. Rows are unified per CDR3 protein, each entry keeping the most common DNA and genes. TCRdb's processing, not the authors' own work, is the source of the V and J calls. This sample has roughly 600,000 distinct CDR3 sequences in its table, and roughly 18% of those were observed once. The top ten hold approximately 12% of the sample.

Paper-wide results and their limitations: Only a couple of mild cases were covered in the study, and larger cohorts including severe cases with pre-infection samples were considered necessary. Some responding clones were detected in pre-infection memory, which suggested that pre-existing cross-reactive memory T cells had joined the SARS-CoV-2 response. SARS-CoV-2 specificity of the second-wave clones peaking on day 37 was not confirmed. Contracting CD4+ clones were located mainly in the CM and EM memory subsets, whereas CD8+ clones were found to be enriched in EMRA. From day 15 to 85, contracting clones showed balanced CD4/CD8 phenotypes, whereas a second wave of clones that expanded from day 15 to 37 leaned towards CD4+.

PBMCs were isolated by Ficoll-Paque density gradient centrifugation. The sequence was collected from an adult woman who had mild COVID-19 (a few samples of this study predate the infection). The sample titles of this study are shuffled in the database, so cell type and time point are left out; the donor was told from shared clones. The chain employs TRBV7-9 and TRBJ1-2; 8 bases in between match TRBD1. The specimen sequenced was PBMCs or a T cell subset sorted from them (not recorded which). For the CDR3, the sequence is CASSTGQGVVESGYTF. The nucleotides read TGTGCCAGCAGCACAGGACAGGGAGTGGTGGAAAGTGGCTACACCTTC.